Below are 13 T cell receptor beta chains sequenced from a single sample in a study of immune cell composition in non-small cell lung cancer (dated by TCRdb to the late 2010s). Non-adjacent lung tissue from the same patient, taken as far from the tumour as possible and at least 3 cm away, was used for the normal lung samples. The method behind the library was the immunoSEQ multiplex PCR assay. TCRdb carries this immuneACCESS record with in-frame sequences only. Its versions omit some clonotypes, under half of them owing to an unresolved V gene in the studies checked, with the rest unexplained. Recorded for this sample are approximately 6,600 clones; more than 70% of them occurred a single time. Clones ranked in the top ten supply under 8% of the sample. Sequencing was performed on non-adjacent lung tissue. Receptor source: a human donor with non-small cell lung cancer.

This clone has a single count. The V gene is TRBV18, the J gene TRBJ1-1; no clear D. Trimming removed 2 bases from V and 5 bases from J, with 6 bases in between. The CDR3 totals 12 residues. CDR1 KGHSH and CDR2 LQKENI come from the germline V gene. CDR3 amino acids: CASSPGETEAFF. CDR3 coding DNA: TGTGCCAGCTCACCAGGGGAGACTGAAGCTTTCTTT.

This clone has only a few counts. V and J are TRBV6-5 and TRBJ2-3, with TRBD1 matching over 7 bases. There are 12 residues in the CDR3. Germline V gene sequence: CDR1 MNHEY, CDR2 SVGAGI. The V and J ends lost 5 bases and 5 bases, in that order; junction bases with no gene match: 1. The CDR3 spells CASSRQGDTQYF. For the CDR3, the DNA is TGTGCCAGCAGTAGACAGGGAGATACGCAGTATTTT.

In its sample, this clone was seen a few times. The chain is built from TRBV5-4 and TRBJ2-1; 7 positions match TRBD1. This CDR3 comprises 14 residues. Trimming cost V 2 bases and J 4 bases; bases outside gene matches: 3. Germline-derived CDR1 and CDR2 are SGHNT and YYREEE (reference sequence). CDR3 sequence (DNA): TGTGCCAGCAGCTTCGGACAGGATTACAATGAGCAGTTCTTC. Protein sequence: CASSFGQDYNEQFF.

The genes are TRBV5-4 and TRBJ2-2, with 8 bases matching TRBD2. The CDR3 covers 16 residues. The germline V gene has CDR1 SGHNT and CDR2 YYREEE (reference sequence). The V gene end was trimmed by 1 base and the J gene end by 4 bases; junction bases not matched to a gene: 6. The CDR3 nucleotides read TGTGCCAGCAGCTTGCCCCTGAGCGGGGGCACCGGGGAGCTGTTTTTT. Protein product: CASSLPLSGGTGELFF.

A few counts support this clone. V gene TRBV5-1 combines with J gene TRBJ2-5; D uncertain. Trimming left V 4 bases short and J 2 bases short, with 3 bases between. The CDR3 consists of 11 residues. Germline values: CDR1 SGHRS, CDR2 YFSETQ. The CDR3 DNA follows: TGCGCCAGCAGCCAGCAAGAGACCCAGTACTTC. Translated, it gives CASSQQETQYF.

V usage is TRBV9 and J usage is TRBJ2-2; D is unclear. The germline gives CDR1 SGDLS, CDR2 YYNGEE. Trimming stripped 0 bases from V and 6 bases from J, with 12 bases between. This CDR3 is 15 amino acids long. The chain's CDR3 is CASSVEMSSPGELFF. The CDR3 bases are TGTGCCAGCAGCGTAGAGATGAGTAGCCCCGGGGAGCTGTTTTTT.

This chain uses TRBV5-6 with TRBJ1-2; D unclear. This CDR3 has 14 residues. CDR1 and CDR2 from the germline V gene are SGHDT and YYEEEE. The V and J ends lost 2 bases and 5 bases respectively, with 13 bases between them. DNA of the CDR3: TGTGCCAGCAGCTTTACTGGAGAGGCGTATGGCTACACCTTC. This gives the protein CASSFTGEAYGYTF.

V is TRBV27 and J is TRBJ2-3; 7 bases align to TRBD1. The CDR3 contains 14 residues. Germline CDR1 and CDR2: MNHEY and SMNVEV (reference sequence). Trimming took 5 bases from V and 5 from J; bases not matched to a gene: 7. This CDR3 reads CASSPRGRGDTQYF. The CDR3 nucleotides read TGTGCCAGCAGTCCTAGGGGGCGAGGAGATACGCAGTATTTT.

This clone has just a few counts. The J gene is TRBJ2-1, the V gene TRBV28; 11 bases agree with TRBD2. With 5 bases clipped from V and 9 bases from J, the junction kept 12 bases outside the gene matches. This CDR3 has 16 residues. Germline V gene lookup returns CDR1 MDHEN and CDR2 SYDVKM. The CDR3 sequence is CASSRAGLAGGVEQFF. The CDR3 DNA reads as TGTGCCAGCAGTCGCGCCGGGCTAGCGGGAGGAGTTGAGCAGTTCTTC.

This clone was seen a single time. CDR3 coding DNA: TGTGCCAGCAGTTTAGGACAGGGGATTTCTGGAAACACCATATATTTT. It encodes CASSLGQGISGNTIYF. This chain links TRBV27 with TRBJ1-3, with TRBD1 identical over 9 bases. Germline values: CDR1 MNHEY, CDR2 SMNVEV (reference sequence). The CDR3 sequence is 16 residues long. The J segment lost 1 base and the V segment lost 2 bases, leaving 3 bases of the junction unmatched.

This clone has more than one count but fewer than ten. V usage is TRBV29-1 and J usage is TRBJ2-1; 9 bases map to TRBD2. The germline CDR1 and CDR2 sequences are SQVTM and ANQGSEA. With 7 bases clipped from V and 6 bases from J, the junction kept 7 bases outside the gene matches. The CDR3 totals 13 residues. The CDR3 DNA reads as TGCAGCGCCCTGGGACTAGCCGGCAATGAGCAGTTCTTC. This translates into CSALGLAGNEQFF.

In this sample, this clone turned up a few times. This sequence joins TRBV5-1 and TRBJ2-6, with a weak D call TRBD1 (6 bases). Trimming cost V 7 bases and J 2 bases, with 13 bases left between them. This CDR3 is 15 amino acids long. Germline CDR1 SGHRS, CDR2 YFSETQ. CDR3 sequence: CASGTGNTGANVLTF. The CDR3 DNA sequence: TGCGCCAGCGGTACAGGGAATACTGGGGCCAACGTCCTGACTTTC.

The CDR3, as DNA: TGTGCCAGCTCACCACGCGGTGATAATTCACCCCTCCACTTT. Amino acids: CASSPRGDNSPLHF. The chain carries TRBV18 and TRBJ1-6; D call uncertain. CDR1 is KGHSH and CDR2 is LQKENI in the germline V gene. This CDR3 region has 14 residues. Trimming cost V 1 base and J 5 bases, with 6 bases left between them. The whole variable domain, remainder taken from reference TRBV18 and TRBJ1-6, is NAGVMQNPRHLVRRRGQEARLRCSPMKGHSHVYWYRQLPEEGLKFMVYLQKENIIDESGMPKERFSAEFPKEGPSILRIQQVVRGDSAAYFCASSPRGDNSPLHFGNGTRLTVT.